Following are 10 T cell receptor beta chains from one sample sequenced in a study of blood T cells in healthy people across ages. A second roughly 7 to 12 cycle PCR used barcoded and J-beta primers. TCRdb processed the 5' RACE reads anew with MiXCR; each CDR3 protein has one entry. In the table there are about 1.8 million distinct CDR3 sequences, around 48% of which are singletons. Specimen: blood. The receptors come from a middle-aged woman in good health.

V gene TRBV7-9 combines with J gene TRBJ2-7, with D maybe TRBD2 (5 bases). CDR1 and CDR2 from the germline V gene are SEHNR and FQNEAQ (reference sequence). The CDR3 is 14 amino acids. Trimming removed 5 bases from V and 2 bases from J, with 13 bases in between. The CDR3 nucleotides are TGTGCCAGCAGCCCCCGGACTGATACCTACGAGCAGTACTTC. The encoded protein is CASSPRTDTYEQYF.

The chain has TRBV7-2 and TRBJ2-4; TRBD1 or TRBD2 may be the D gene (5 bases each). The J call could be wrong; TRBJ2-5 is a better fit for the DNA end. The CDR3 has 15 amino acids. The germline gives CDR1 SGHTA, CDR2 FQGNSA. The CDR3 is CASSFGSGPQETQYF. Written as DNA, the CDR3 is TGTGCCAGCAGCTTCGGGTCGGGACCACAAGAGACCCAGTACTTC.

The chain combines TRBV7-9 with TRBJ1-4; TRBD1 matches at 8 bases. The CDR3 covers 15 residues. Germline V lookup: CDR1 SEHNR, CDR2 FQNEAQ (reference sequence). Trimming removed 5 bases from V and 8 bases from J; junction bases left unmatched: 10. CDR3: CASSKRQGSSEKLFF. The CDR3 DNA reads TGTGCCAGCAGCAAGCGACAGGGGTCATCGGAAAAACTGTTTTTT.

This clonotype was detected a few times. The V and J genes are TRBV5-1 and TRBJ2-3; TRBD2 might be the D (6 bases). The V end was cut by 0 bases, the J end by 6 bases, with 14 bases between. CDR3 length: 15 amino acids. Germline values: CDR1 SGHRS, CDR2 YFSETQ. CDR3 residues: CASSLDWTTSDTQYF. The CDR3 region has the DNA TGCGCCAGCAGCTTGGACTGGACTACTAGTGATACGCAGTATTTT.

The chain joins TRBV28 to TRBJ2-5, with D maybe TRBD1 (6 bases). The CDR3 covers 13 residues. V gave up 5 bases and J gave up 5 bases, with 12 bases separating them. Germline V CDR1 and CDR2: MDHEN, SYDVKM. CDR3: CASSIQGKETQYF. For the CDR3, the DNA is TGTGCCAGCAGTATACAGGGAAAGGAGACCCAGTACTTC.

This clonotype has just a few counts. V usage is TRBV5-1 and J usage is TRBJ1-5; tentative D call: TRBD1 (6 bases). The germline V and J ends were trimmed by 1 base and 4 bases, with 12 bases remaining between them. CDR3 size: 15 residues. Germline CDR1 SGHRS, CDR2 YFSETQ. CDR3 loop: CASSLMTGPNQPQHF. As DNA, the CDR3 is TGCGCCAGCAGCTTGATGACAGGCCCGAATCAGCCCCAGCATTTT.

Written as DNA, the CDR3 is TGTGCCAGCAGTTTCGACAGGGACTATTACAATCAGCCCCAGCATTTT. Translated, it gives CASSFDRDYYNQPQHF. The gene calls are TRBV28 and TRBJ1-5; 7 bases align to TRBD1. J was trimmed by 3 bases and V by 3 bases; bases with no gene match: 8. The CDR3 runs 16 residues. CDR1 is MDHEN, CDR2 SYDVKM, per germline.

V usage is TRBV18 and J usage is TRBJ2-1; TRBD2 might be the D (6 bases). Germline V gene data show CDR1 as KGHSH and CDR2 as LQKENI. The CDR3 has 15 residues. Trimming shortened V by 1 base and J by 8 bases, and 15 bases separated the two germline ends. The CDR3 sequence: CASSPLGTGVDEQFF. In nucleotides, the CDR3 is TGTGCCAGCTCACCACTGGGGACTGGGGTTGATGAGCAGTTCTTC.

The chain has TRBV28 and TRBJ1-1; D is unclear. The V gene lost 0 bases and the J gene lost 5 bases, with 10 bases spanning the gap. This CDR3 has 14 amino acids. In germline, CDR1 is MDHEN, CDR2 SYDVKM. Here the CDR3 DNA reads TGTGCCAGCAGTTTATGGACGGAATCAACTGAAGCTTTCTTT. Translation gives CASSLWTESTEAFF.

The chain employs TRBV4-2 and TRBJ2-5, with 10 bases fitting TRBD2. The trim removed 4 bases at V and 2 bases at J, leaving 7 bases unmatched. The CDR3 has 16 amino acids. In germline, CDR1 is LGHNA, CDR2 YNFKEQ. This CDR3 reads CASSPILAGEQETQYF. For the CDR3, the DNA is TGTGCCAGCAGCCCGATTCTAGCGGGGGAACAAGAGACCCAGTACTTC.